Ten or more counts support the clone carrying this TCR beta chain. The antigen is not known. The data were taken from a study of T cells in Graves' hyperthyroidism and ophthalmopathy. Amplification yielded TCR beta CDR3 regions, with RNA transcripts as the source. First-round RT-PCR of the TCR CDR3 relied on the HTBI primer set. In TCRdb, the multiplex PCR reads were re-called with MiXCR into one record per CDR3 protein. The sample lists 600,000 to 700,000 distinct CDR3 sequences, approximately 15% occurring once. General observations from the study: A median about 7 months before onset, the model predicted ophthalmopathy. Most thyroid-expanded clonotypes above 0.001 were also found in blood.

This clonotype was sampled from a woman aged 40 to 55 with Graves' ophthalmopathy. Sequenced material: blood.

This chain's CDR3 is CSARAWSQVTDTQYF. In DNA, the CDR3 is TGCAGTGCTAGAGCATGGAGTCAAGTCACAGATACGCAGTATTTT. The V call is TRBV20-1, the J call TRBJ2-3; the D is unclear. Germline lookup yields CDR1 DFQATT and CDR2 SNEGSKA (reference sequence). Between the trimmed V and J ends, which lost 1 base and 2 bases, there was a span of 13 bases. The CDR3 runs to 15 residues.